One TCR beta chain is described in this entry. Its antigen is unknown. These data belong to a study of cytomegalovirus exposure and HLA in healthy donors. Overall study findings and caveats: Most TCR sequences proved rare, with some public TCRs found in many donors.

Sequencing was performed with immunoSEQ multiplex PCR; in TCRdb, only in-frame clones are kept and a portion is missing. The sample yields approximately 160,000 clones, 86% seen once. V was shortened by 3 bases and J by 0 bases, with 12 bases between the two germline ends. The length of the CDR3 is 16 residues. Germline assignment: CDR1 LGHNA and CDR2 YSLEER. This receptor was identified in a woman aged 18 to 35 in good health and CMV-seronegative. The sequenced material came from PBMCs. The chain carries TRBV4-3 and TRBJ2-1; weak D call: TRBD2 (5 bases). CDR3 region: CASSHLSVSSYNEQFF. CDR3 bases: TGCGCCAGCAGCCATCTTAGCGTTAGCTCCTACAATGAGCAGTTCTTC.